One sample yielded the 2 T cell receptor beta chains listed below, sequenced in a study of tumor-infiltrating lymphocytes in primary liver carcinoma. The investigators made TCR beta cDNA from 400 to 500 ng total RNA, using a constant-region primer. For TCR beta, libraries were produced by three nested multiplex PCR rounds using slightly modified ARM-PCR. Running 10 cycles apiece, the first two PCR rounds relied on TRBV1-TRBV30 forward primers together with a C-beta reverse primer. TCRdb processed the multiplex PCR reads anew with MiXCR; each CDR3 protein has one entry. The table has 180,000 or so distinct CDR3 sequences, around 60% seen once. Unsorted whole blood yielded blood RNA, and germline DNA was extracted as well. Sequenced input: peripheral blood. The receptors come from a man aged 40-49 years with primary liver carcinoma and hepatitis B virus infection.

A single count supports this clonotype. The conserved closing phenylalanine or tryptophan is absent in this CDR3, likely reflecting a read error. No DNA is shown, since the ends of the CDR3 on it are uncertain; the CDR3 is the one TCRdb lists. V usage is TRBV11-2 and J usage is TRBJ1-1. The CDR3 sequence runs 14 residues, both termini included. Germline assignment: CDR1 SGHAT and CDR2 FQNNGV. CDR3 sequence reads: CASSFSREGTEASY.

Note on this clonotype: A much larger clone is a single base away; this may be a read error. This chain links TRBV11-3 with TRBJ2-7, with 7 bases identical to TRBD1. The germline V gene has CDR1 SGHNT and CDR2 YENEEA. The CDR3 sequence is 15 residues long. V trimming: 10 bases; J trimming: 0 bases; junction bases outside the gene matches: 12. CDR3 protein: CANSHTGAPSYEQYF. For the CDR3, the DNA is TGTGCCAACAGTCACACAGGGGCCCCCTCCTACGAGCAGTACTTC.